The clone carrying this TCR beta chain was counted only a few times. The antigen remains unidentified. These data originate in a study of early T cells in non-severe SARS-CoV-2 infection. Background on the study: Alpha and beta chains were unpaired, from unsorted whole-blood bulk RNA. Study-wide findings and caveats: Comparison of clonotypes with VDJdb favored anti-spike CD8 responses while missing private and CD4 specificities.

Unique molecular identifier tags were affixed to discrete cDNA molecules. TCRdb called the 5' RACE reads again in MiXCR, with one record for every CDR3 protein. The sample contains about 88,000 distinct CDR3 sequences, 15% of which appear only once. The CDR3 is made up of 17 amino acids. The ends lost 5 bases at V and 5 bases at J; junction bases unmatched: 9. In germline, CDR1 is SEHNR, CDR2 FQNEAQ (reference sequence). The receptor was derived from an adult who was a healthcare worker with PCR-confirmed SARS-CoV-2 infection or an uninfected control (not recorded which). Sequenced sample: whole blood. The chain links TRBV7-9 to TRBJ2-1, with 13 bases that match TRBD2. DNA of the CDR3: TGTGCCAGCAGCAAACTAGCGGGAGGGCCTTTGAACAATGAGCAGTTCTTC. Translating it yields CASSKLAGGPLNNEQFF.